The 25 T cell receptor beta chains below come from one sample, sequenced in a study of PD-1 blockade in classical Hodgkin lymphoma. Produced via immunoSEQ multiplex PCR; TCRdb's table is partial and in-frame only. The repertoire holds some 17,000 clones, 84% seen once, with almost 8.5% in the top ten. The time point: newly diagnosed, previously untreated cHL patient sample. Sequences were obtained from peripheral blood mononuclear cells (PBMCs). These receptors came from a human donor with classical Hodgkin lymphoma.

The gene calls are TRBV5-4 and TRBJ1-4, with D hard to call. The V gene lost 0 bases and the J gene lost 5 bases, with 8 bases spanning the gap. The V gene's germline CDR1 is SGHNT and CDR2 YYREEE (reference sequence). The length of the CDR3 is 14 residues. The CDR3 here is CASSLGPLNEKLFF. The CDR3 DNA is TGTGCCAGCAGCTTGGGTCCCCTCAATGAAAAACTGTTTTTT.

The chain recombines TRBV28 with TRBJ1-2; 8 bases match TRBD1. CDR1 MDHEN and CDR2 SYDVKM come from the germline V gene. With 6 bases clipped from V and 4 bases from J, the junction kept 13 bases outside the gene matches. The CDR3 has 16 amino acids. This chain's CDR3 is CASRPGGATPTYGYTF. The CDR3 bases are TGTGCCAGCAGACCAGGGGGCGCTACCCCAACCTATGGCTACACCTTC.

This clone was observed once. The chain combines TRBV28 with TRBJ2-3, with no clear D. V lost 3 bases and J 2 bases, leaving 12 bases between the germline ends. Germline values: CDR1 MDHEN, CDR2 SYDVKM. There are 15 residues in the CDR3. This CDR3 reads CASSFLGKYTDTQYF. DNA of the CDR3: TGTGCCAGCAGTTTCCTCGGCAAATACACAGATACGCAGTATTTT. The full variable domain, in which reference TRBV28 and TRBJ2-3 provide the parts outside the CDR3, is DVKVTQSSRYLVKRTGEKVFLECVQDMDHENMFWYRQDPGLGLRLIYFSYDVKMKEKGDIPEGYSVSREKKERFSLILESASTNQTSMYLCASSFLGKYTDTQYFGPGTRLTVL.

The chain employs TRBV5-1 and TRBJ2-7, with a weak D call TRBD2 (6 bases). The length of the CDR3 is 14 residues. V dropped 0 bases and J dropped 3 bases, with 10 bases sitting between them. CDR1 and CDR2 from the germline V gene are SGHRS and YFSETQ. The CDR3 DNA reads as TGCGCCAGCAGCTTGGTGGGGGGATACTACGAGCAGTACTTC. Translated, it gives CASSLVGGYYEQYF.

The chain has TRBV15 and TRBJ2-2; D uncertain. The CDR3 length is 13 residues. Trimming pared 0 bases from V and 7 bases from J, leaving 6 bases between. Germline V lookup: CDR1 LNHNV, CDR2 YYDKDF (reference sequence). The CDR3 DNA sequence: TGTGCCACCAGCAGAGACGCGGTCGGGGAGCTGTTTTTT. This codes for CATSRDAVGELFF.

V gene TRBV12-5 combines with J gene TRBJ2-3, with a tentative D call TRBD2 (6 bases). The CDR3 spans 13 residues. Germline V CDR1 and CDR2: LGHNT, FRNRAP. V lost 0 bases, J lost 7 bases, and 8 bases lay in between. The CDR3 coding sequence is TGTGCTAGTGGTTTGGTAGGAGGGAATACGCAGTATTTT. Its protein is CASGLVGGNTQYF.

This chain connects TRBV5-4 to TRBJ2-3, with TRBD2 matching 7 bases. The junction had 10 bases not matched to a gene; V was cut back by 1 base and J by 2 bases. CDR1 is SGHNT, CDR2 YYREEE, per germline (reference sequence). The CDR3 loop spans 17 amino acids. Written as DNA, the CDR3 is TGTGCCAGCAGCTTGAGCGGGACCCTTACTCTCACAGATACGCAGTATTTT. Its protein is CASSLSGTLTLTDTQYF.

The V call is TRBV6-4, the J call TRBJ2-3; 8 positions agree with TRBD2. Germline-derived CDR1 and CDR2 are MRHNA and SNTAGT. V lost 5 bases and J lost 0; bases outside the gene matches: 7. The CDR3 sequence is 16 residues long. The CDR3 spells CASSTRAGASTDTQYF. The CDR3 nucleotides are TGTGCCAGCAGTACAAGAGCGGGAGCTAGCACAGATACGCAGTATTTT.

The table lists this clone with a few counts. Distinct nucleotide sequences in the sample also encode this CDR3. The rearrangement uses TRBV5-1 and TRBJ1-1; 7 bases agree with TRBD1. This CDR3 comprises 13 residues. CDR1 is SGHRS, CDR2 YFSETQ, per germline. With 4 bases clipped from V and 3 bases from J, the junction kept 3 bases outside the gene matches. CDR3 region: CASSLTGDTEAFF. In DNA form, the CDR3 reads TGCGCCAGCAGCCTAACAGGGGACACTGAAGCTTTCTTT.

Comments on this clone: Other DNA sequences in this sample translate to the same CDR3. The V and J genes are TRBV29-1 and TRBJ2-7; TRBD2 is a possible D gene (6 bases). Germline assignment: CDR1 SQVTM and CDR2 ANQGSEA. Trimming cost V 7 bases and J 2 bases, with 21 bases left between them. The CDR3 is made up of 15 amino acids. For the CDR3, the DNA is TGCAGCGCGTGGGGGGAGACGGGGGTAACCTACGAGCAGTACTTC. Translated: CSAWGETGVTYEQYF.

V and J are TRBV27 and TRBJ2-2; TRBD2 matches 9 bases. The germline V gene encodes CDR1 MNHEY and CDR2 SMNVEV (reference sequence). V was pared by 3 bases and J by 6 bases, with 5 bases of the junction left unmatched. CDR3 length: 15 residues. In DNA, the CDR3 is TGTGCCAGCAGTTTTCTAGCGGGAAGGGCCGGGGAGCTGTTTTTT. This sequence encodes CASSFLAGRAGELFF.

This clone was counted only a few times. The chain uses TRBV2 and TRBJ1-5, with unresolved D. The CDR3 length is 12 residues. V was cut by 6 bases and J by 4 bases, with 7 bases left in between. Germline V gene data show CDR1 as SNHLY and CDR2 as FYNNEI. CDR3 loop: CASSLKNQPQHF. The DNA of the CDR3 is TGTGCCAGCAGCCTGAAAAATCAGCCCCAGCATTTT.

V is TRBV28 and J is TRBJ2-3; 10 nucleotides agree with TRBD2. Germline V lookup: CDR1 MDHEN, CDR2 SYDVKM. With V trimmed by 1 base and J by 5 bases, 3 bases remained unmatched. This CDR3 contains 15 residues. CDR3 in amino acids: CASSLSRTSGDTQYF. CDR3 DNA sequence: TGTGCCAGCAGTTTATCCCGGACTAGCGGAGATACGCAGTATTTT.

The chain joins TRBV19 to TRBJ2-7, with no clear D. V dropped 4 bases and J dropped 6 bases, with 16 bases sitting between them. The CDR3 has 14 residues. In germline, CDR1 is LNHDA, CDR2 SQIVND (reference sequence). In nucleotides, the CDR3 is TGTGCCAGTAGTAAGGGCACACGTTTGGTCGAGCAGTACTTC. It specifies CASSKGTRLVEQYF.

The chain combines TRBV27 with TRBJ2-1; 8 bases are shared with TRBD1. There are 14 residues in the CDR3. Germline lookup yields CDR1 MNHEY and CDR2 SMNVEV (reference sequence). V lost 6 bases to trimming and J lost 5 bases; unmatched junction nucleotides: 6. The CDR3 loop reads CASRMWTGNNEQFF. The DNA of the CDR3 is TGTGCCAGCAGGATGTGGACAGGGAACAATGAGCAGTTCTTC.

The V call is TRBV6-5, the J call TRBJ2-7; D tentatively reads TRBD1 or TRBD2 (5 bases each). Germline lookup yields CDR1 MNHEY and CDR2 SVGAGI. The CDR3 sequence is 13 residues long. The germline V and J ends were trimmed by 4 bases and 5 bases, with 12 bases remaining between them. CDR3: CASSFLGADEQYF. The CDR3 coding sequence is TGTGCCAGCAGTTTCCTCGGGGCTGACGAGCAGTACTTC.

V is TRBV29-1 and J is TRBJ2-7, with D perhaps matching TRBD1 (5 bases). CDR3 size: 12 residues. V dropped 7 bases and J dropped 3 bases, with 13 bases sitting between them. Germline CDR1 SQVTM, CDR2 ANQGSEA. CDR3 amino acids: CSGGQGIYEQYF. The CDR3 bases are TGCAGCGGGGGCCAAGGTATCTACGAGCAGTACTTC.

The chain uses TRBV28 and TRBJ1-2, with 7 bases that match TRBD1. CDR1 and CDR2 (germline): MDHEN, SYDVKM. The CDR3 runs 13 residues. Trimming removed 3 bases from V and 8 bases from J; junction bases left unmatched: 6. CDR3 DNA sequence: TGTGCCAGCAGTTTCGGCAGGGGGAACGGCTACACCTTC. It encodes CASSFGRGNGYTF.

V is TRBV10-3 and J is TRBJ1-1, with D unclear. With 8 bases removed from V and 3 bases from J, the gap between germline ends came to 7 bases. This CDR3 contains 11 residues. Germline CDR1 reads ENHRY; CDR2 reads SYGVKD. CDR3 protein: CAIRLDTEAFF. CDR3 nucleotides: TGTGCCATCCGTTTGGACACTGAAGCTTTCTTT.

This sequence joins TRBV19 and TRBJ2-3; D unclear. The CDR3 length is 13 residues. V dropped 5 bases and J dropped 2 bases, with 8 bases sitting between them. Germline V gives CDR1 LNHDA, CDR2 SQIVND (reference sequence). In DNA, the CDR3 is TGTGCCAGTAGTCCCCGCCCCACAGATACGCAGTATTTT. Translated: CASSPRPTDTQYF.

The sample holds one count of this clone. The chain joins TRBV10-3 to TRBJ2-7, with 10 positions matching TRBD2. The CDR3 has 13 residues. Germline V gene data show CDR1 as ENHRY and CDR2 as SYGVKD. Unmatched junction bases numbered 7, after V lost 7 bases and J lost 7 bases. CDR3 loop: CAIKASGGAEQYF. The CDR3, as DNA: TGTGCCATCAAGGCAAGCGGGGGGGCGGAGCAGTACTTC.

The rearrangement links TRBV6-6 to TRBJ1-2; D unresolved. The length of the CDR3 is 14 residues. V was pared by 5 bases and J by 3 bases, with 13 bases between. In germline, CDR1 is MNHNY, CDR2 SVGAGI (reference sequence). The CDR3 spells CASSDLNEYYGYTF. CDR3 sequence (DNA): TGTGCCAGCAGTGACTTGAACGAGTACTATGGCTACACCTTC.

The CDR3, as DNA: TGTGCAGTTCTGGACAGGGGCCAAGAGACCCAGTACTTC. Its translation is CAVLDRGQETQYF. The chain couples TRBV7-9 to TRBJ2-5; 9 bases agree with TRBD1. The germline V gene has CDR1 SEHNR and CDR2 FQNEAQ (reference sequence). The CDR3 contains 13 residues.

The J gene is TRBJ2-5, the V gene TRBV5-6; tentative D call: TRBD2 (6 bases). V lost 0 bases and J 2 bases, leaving 11 bases between the germline ends. CDR3 size: 15 residues. Germline V lookup: CDR1 SGHDT, CDR2 YYEEEE. The DNA for the CDR3 is TGTGCCAGCAGCTTGGTATGGGGAGGTCAAGAGACCCAGTACTTC. This encodes CASSLVWGGQETQYF.

This clone turned up a few times. V and J are TRBV11-3 and TRBJ1-4, with TRBD1 as a possible D gene (6 bases). The CDR3 length is 16 residues. Germline loops: CDR1 SGHNT, CDR2 YENEEA. V lost 5 bases, J lost 8 bases, and 21 bases lay in between. The CDR3 bases are TGTGCCAGCAGCCCCCGCGTCAGGGGTGGCTCAGAAAAACTGTTTTTT. Amino acids: CASSPRVRGGSEKLFF.